These 9 T cell receptor beta chains were sequenced from one sample in a study of T-cell reconstitution after alpha-beta-depleted transplantation in children. During its preparation, the TCRbeta library received unique molecular identifiers. TCRdb re-called the PCR reads with MiXCR, one entry per CDR3 protein. In the table there are roughly 500,000 distinct CDR3 sequences, about 30% of which are singletons. Sequenced material: PBMCs from the stem cell graft donor, taken from the stem cell graft. The receptor set was obtained from a human donor who donated a stem cell graft to a child with aplastic anemia.

The J gene is TRBJ2-1, the V gene TRBV7-8; a weak D match, TRBD2 (6 bases). V was clipped by 7 bases and J by 4 bases, with 17 bases between them. This CDR3 has 15 residues. From germline, CDR1 is SGHVS and CDR2 FQNEAQ. The CDR3 loop is CASNWGAGIYNEQFF. CDR3 bases: TGTGCCAGCAACTGGGGAGCGGGTATTTACAATGAGCAGTTCTTC.

This clonotype was seen at least ten times. J is TRBJ1-5 and V is TRBV6-1; TRBD1 matches 10 bases. Germline CDR1 reads MNHNS; CDR2 reads SASEGT. Trimming removed 6 bases from V and 4 bases from J; junction bases left unmatched: 3. CDR3 length: 14 residues. CDR3 protein: CASSRQGANQPQHF. The DNA for the CDR3 is TGTGCCAGCAGCAGACAGGGGGCTAATCAGCCCCAGCATTTT.

The gene calls are TRBV12-3 or TRBV12-4 and TRBJ2-2, with TRBD2 identical over 7 bases. Trimming cost V 3 bases and J 2 bases; bases outside gene matches: 6. The CDR3 has 16 residues. CDR3 amino acids: CASSLRLAVNTGELFF. The CDR3 DNA reads TGTGCCAGCAGTTTGCGACTAGCAGTTAACACCGGGGAGCTGTTTTTT.

The chain couples TRBV2 to TRBJ1-5; D call uncertain. Germline V CDR1 and CDR2: SNHLY, FYNNEI. The CDR3 runs to 15 residues. V was cut by 8 bases and J by 0 bases, with 14 bases left in between. CDR3 nucleotide sequence: TGTGCCAGCTCTAGGCAGTCAAATAGCAATCAGCCCCAGCATTTT. Amino acid sequence: CASSRQSNSNQPQHF.

The CDR3 is CASSTGVLGYGYTF. The CDR3 bases are TGTGCCAGCAGTACGGGCGTCCTGGGATATGGCTACACCTTC. The V gene is TRBV6-5, the J gene TRBJ1-2, with no clear D. Germline V lookup: CDR1 MNHEY, CDR2 SVGAGI. Trimming cost V 5 bases and J 5 bases, with 15 bases left between them. This CDR3 has 14 residues.

In its sample, this clonotype was seen a few times. The J gene is TRBJ2-1, the V gene TRBV29-1; 7 bases fit TRBD1. The CDR3 is made up of 13 amino acids. The V gene's germline CDR1 is SQVTM and CDR2 ANQGSEA. V was pared by 4 bases and J by 2 bases, with 2 bases of the junction left unmatched. CDR3 DNA sequence: TGCAGCGTTGGACAGGGACCCTACAATGAGCAGTTCTTC. Protein sequence: CSVGQGPYNEQFF.

This clonotype was detected a few times. Written as DNA, the CDR3 is TGTGCCAGCAGCCAAGAAGATGGGGGTCGCGAGCAGTACTTC. It yields the protein CASSQEDGGREQYF. The gene calls are TRBV4-2 and TRBJ2-7; the D gene could be TRBD1 or TRBD2 (5 bases each). The CDR3 extends over 14 amino acids. Trimming shortened V by 0 bases and J by 6 bases, and 12 bases separated the two germline ends. Germline V gene lookup returns CDR1 LGHNA and CDR2 YNFKEQ.

In its sample, this clonotype was seen a few times. The chain recombines TRBV7-2 with TRBJ2-3; no firm D call. Germline V gene data show CDR1 as SGHTA and CDR2 as FQGNSA. V was cut by 0 bases and J by 5 bases, with 6 bases left in between. The CDR3 consists of 13 residues. CDR3 amino acids: CASSLARVDTQYF. The CDR3 nucleotides are TGTGCCAGCAGCTTAGCGCGTGTAGATACGCAGTATTTT.

The genes are TRBV20-1 and TRBJ2-3; 11 positions match TRBD2. Germline V gives CDR1 DFQATT, CDR2 SNEGSKA (reference sequence). CDR3 size: 19 residues. V was pared by 4 bases and J by 6 bases, with 21 bases of the junction left unmatched. Here the CDR3 DNA reads TGCAGTGCTATGACCCCTAGCGGGAGGATGGGATTGGGGTGGGATACGCAGTATTTT. This gives the protein CSAMTPSGRMGLGWDTQYF.